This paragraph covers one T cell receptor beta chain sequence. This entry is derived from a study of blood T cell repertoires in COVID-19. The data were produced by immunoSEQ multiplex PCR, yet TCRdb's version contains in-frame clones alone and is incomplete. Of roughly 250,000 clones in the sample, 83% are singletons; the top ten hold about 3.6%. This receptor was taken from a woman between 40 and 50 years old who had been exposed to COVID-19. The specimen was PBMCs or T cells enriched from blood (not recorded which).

The CDR3 nucleotides are TGCAGTGCTAGTCAGGCCCAACCCGTAATGGGCTACACCTTC. It yields the protein CSASQAQPVMGYTF. The chain recombines TRBV20-1 with TRBJ1-2; D not certain. Per the germline V gene, CDR1 is DFQATT and CDR2 is SNEGSKA (reference sequence). This CDR3 has 14 residues. Trimming stripped 3 bases from V and 8 bases from J, with 19 bases between.